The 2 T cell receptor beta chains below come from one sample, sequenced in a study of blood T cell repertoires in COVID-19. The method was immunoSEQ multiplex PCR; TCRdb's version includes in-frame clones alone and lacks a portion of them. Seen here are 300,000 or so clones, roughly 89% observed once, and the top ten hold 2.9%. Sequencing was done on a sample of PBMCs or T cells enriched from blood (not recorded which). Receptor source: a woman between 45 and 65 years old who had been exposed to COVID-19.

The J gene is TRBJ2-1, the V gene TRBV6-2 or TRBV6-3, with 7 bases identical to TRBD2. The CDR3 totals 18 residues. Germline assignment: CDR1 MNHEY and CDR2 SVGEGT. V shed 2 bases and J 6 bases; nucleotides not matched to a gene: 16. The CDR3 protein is CASSYRHETSPIGNEQFF. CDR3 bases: TGTGCCAGCAGTTACAGACATGAGACTAGCCCTATCGGCAATGAGCAGTTCTTC.

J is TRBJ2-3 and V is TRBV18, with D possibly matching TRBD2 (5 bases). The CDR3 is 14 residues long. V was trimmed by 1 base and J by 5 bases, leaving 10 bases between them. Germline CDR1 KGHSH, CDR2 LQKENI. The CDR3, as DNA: TGTGCCAGCTCACCACTAAGACGGGGAGATACGCAGTATTTT. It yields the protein CASSPLRRGDTQYF.